These 29 T cell receptor beta chains came from one sample sequenced in a study of cytotoxic CD8 clonotypes in ibrutinib-treated CLL (dated by TCRdb to the early 2020s). Receptor libraries were prepared by the immunoSEQ multiplex PCR assay. Here the immuneACCESS table is served through TCRdb, limited to in-frame sequences with V and J called. Missing clones are a known gap in these copies; in checked studies unresolved V genes cover under half, and the rest lacks a known reason. Across this sample there are about 14,000 clones, with roughly 70% seen only once. About 5.5% of the sample belongs to the ten largest clones. The input for sequencing was PBMCs, taken before ibrutinib treatment. The receptor set was obtained from a human donor with chronic lymphocytic leukemia.

The chain links TRBV29-1 to TRBJ2-5; 8 nucleotides agree with TRBD1. Unmatched junction bases numbered 18, after V lost 7 bases and J lost 5 bases. Germline CDR1 SQVTM, CDR2 ANQGSEA. The CDR3 has 16 amino acids. Written as DNA, the CDR3 is TGCAGCGCCCCCCCCCGGACAGGGCCCTGGGGGGAGACCCAGTACTTC. Its protein is CSAPPRTGPWGETQYF.

The chain combines TRBV6-5 with TRBJ1-5; D is unresolved. This CDR3 has 12 residues. Germline CDR1 is MNHEY and CDR2 is SVGAGI. V was cut by 5 bases and J by 9 bases, with 11 bases left in between. Written as DNA, the CDR3 is TGTGCCAGCAGTACCCTGGGGAGGCCCCAGCATTTT. Amino acid sequence: CASSTLGRPQHF.

V usage is TRBV7-2 and J usage is TRBJ1-5; possible D gene TRBD1, 6 bases. CDR3 length equals 16 residues. The germline CDR1 and CDR2 sequences are SGHTA and FQGNSA. The V end was cut by 4 bases, the J end by 0 bases, with 13 bases between. CDR3 coding DNA: TGTGCCAGCAGCTGGGGGCCAGCCTATAGCAATCAGCCCCAGCATTTT. Its protein is CASSWGPAYSNQPQHF. Supplemented by reference TRBV7-2 and TRBJ1-5, the full variable domain reads GAGVSQSPSNKVTEKGKDVELRCDPISGHTALYWYRQSLGQGLEFLIYFQGNSAPDKSGLPSDRFSAERTGGSVSTLTIQRTQQEDSAVYLCASSWGPAYSNQPQHFGDGTRLSIL.

V gene TRBV5-1 combines with J gene TRBJ2-3; 14 nucleotides match TRBD2. With 4 bases clipped from V and 6 bases from J, the junction kept 4 bases outside the gene matches. The CDR3 length is 15 residues. From germline, CDR1 is SGHRS and CDR2 YFSETQ. The CDR3 nucleotides are TGCGCCAGCAGCCCCGGGACTAGCGGGAGTGATACGCAGTATTTT. It specifies CASSPGTSGSDTQYF. Full variable domain (outside the CDR3, taken from reference TRBV5-1 and TRBJ2-3): KAGVTQTPRYLIKTRGQQVTLSCSPISGHRSVSWYQQTPGQGLQFLFEYFSETQRNKGNFPGRFSGRQFSNSRSEMNVSTLELGDSALYLCASSPGTSGSDTQYFGPGTRLTVL.

This clone was picked up a small number of times. The chain carries TRBV27 and TRBJ1-2, with 7 positions matching TRBD1. V dropped 5 bases and J dropped 0; count of bases not matched to a gene: 6. The length of the CDR3 is 15 residues. Germline CDR1 is MNHEY and CDR2 is SMNVEV (reference sequence). The DNA of the CDR3 is TGTGCCAGCAGTCCCGACAGGGCCCCTAACTATGGCTACACCTTC. Protein sequence: CASSPDRAPNYGYTF.

The rearrangement joins TRBV18 to TRBJ1-5; D possibly corresponds to TRBD1 (6 bases). The CDR3 has 13 amino acids. Germline V gives CDR1 KGHSH, CDR2 LQKENI. Trimming cost V 3 bases and J 4 bases, with 7 bases left between them. DNA for the CDR3: TGTGCCAGCTCACCCCAGGGGAATCAGCCCCAGCATTTT. Translated: CASSPQGNQPQHF.

The chain has TRBV19 and TRBJ1-4; no reliable D call. This CDR3 is 12 amino acids long. Germline values: CDR1 LNHDA, CDR2 SQIVND (reference sequence). Trimming pared 3 bases from V and 7 bases from J, leaving 6 bases between. The chain's CDR3 is CASSMWGEKLFF. The CDR3 coding sequence is TGTGCCAGTAGTATGTGGGGTGAAAAACTGTTTTTT.

The chain is built from TRBV5-5 and TRBJ1-5, with D maybe TRBD1 (5 bases). Germline V lookup: CDR1 SGHKS, CDR2 YYEKEE (reference sequence). The germline V and J ends were trimmed by 0 bases and 7 bases, with 8 bases remaining between them. The CDR3 spans 13 residues. DNA of the CDR3: TGTGCCAGCAGCTTGGAATGGGGCCAGCCCCAGCATTTT. Encoded protein: CASSLEWGQPQHF.

A few counts support this clone. The CDR3 loop is CASSLGQNEAFF. The DNA for the CDR3 is TGTGCCAGCAGCTTGGGGCAAAATGAAGCTTTCTTT. The genes are TRBV5-6 and TRBJ1-1; D gene unclear. This CDR3 is built from 12 residues. The germline gives CDR1 SGHDT, CDR2 YYEEEE. Trimming cost V 0 bases and J 7 bases, with 7 bases left between them.

The J gene is TRBJ2-2, the V gene TRBV5-1; a possible D gene is TRBD1 (5 bases). This CDR3 has 14 amino acids. Per germline, CDR1 SGHRS and CDR2 YFSETQ. V lost 7 bases, J lost 0 bases, and 10 bases lay in between. This CDR3 is CASGAGANTGELFF. CDR3 DNA sequence: TGCGCCAGCGGGGCCGGAGCGAACACCGGGGAGCTGTTTTTT.

This sequence joins TRBV9 and TRBJ2-3; the D gene is possibly TRBD1 (6 bases). This CDR3 spans 14 amino acids. Germline assignment: CDR1 SGDLS and CDR2 YYNGEE. Trimming pared 4 bases from V and 2 bases from J, leaving 11 bases between. This CDR3 is CASSSGDNTDTQYF. DNA for the CDR3: TGTGCCAGCAGCTCTGGGGACAACACAGATACGCAGTATTTT.

The chain joins TRBV5-1 to TRBJ2-5; 8 nucleotides match TRBD2. This CDR3 contains 14 residues. Per germline, CDR1 SGHRS and CDR2 YFSETQ. J was trimmed by 5 bases and V by 4 bases; bases with no gene match: 7. CDR3 sequence (DNA): TGCGCCAGCAGCCCGGGACTAGGCGTGGAGACCCAGTACTTC. Amino acid sequence: CASSPGLGVETQYF.

The chain is built from TRBV2 and TRBJ2-2; D not resolved. The germline V and J ends were trimmed by 3 bases and 6 bases, with 8 bases remaining between them. The germline V gene encodes CDR1 SNHLY and CDR2 FYNNEI. The CDR3 consists of 13 residues. CDR3 protein: CASSDESAGELFF. The CDR3 DNA reads TGTGCCAGCAGTGACGAAAGCGCCGGGGAGCTGTTTTTT.

The V gene is TRBV28, the J gene TRBJ2-3; D gene uncertain. CDR1 and CDR2 from the germline V gene are MDHEN and SYDVKM. The CDR3 runs 17 residues. V shed 10 bases and J shed 0 bases, with 23 bases lying between them. The chain's CDR3 is CATKTWAPAISTDTQYF. In nucleotides, the CDR3 is TGTGCCACCAAGACATGGGCGCCAGCGATCAGCACAGATACGCAGTATTTT.

J is TRBJ2-1 and V is TRBV11-2, with D uncertain. V was pared by 1 base and J by 5 bases, with 12 bases between. Germline assignment: CDR1 SGHAT and CDR2 FQNNGV. The CDR3 spans 15 residues. CDR3 in DNA: TGTGCCAGCAGCTTAGCGGTCACCCCTAACAATGAGCAGTTCTTC. This gives the protein CASSLAVTPNNEQFF.

The CDR3 DNA reads as TGTGCCAGCAGTGAAGCCCCAGGGGGGACCCTAAGCGGTAATTCACCCCTCCACTTT. Its translation: CASSEAPGGTLSGNSPLHF. The chain has TRBV6-1 and TRBJ1-6; 7 bases agree with TRBD1. The CDR3 loop spans 19 amino acids. In germline, CDR1 is MNHNS, CDR2 SASEGT. Germline trimming cut 0 bases from V and 6 bases from J; bases unmatched to any gene: 14.

The V call is TRBV19, the J call TRBJ2-7; D possibly matches TRBD1 or TRBD2 (5 bases each). CDR3 length: 13 amino acids. Trimming shortened V by 3 bases and J by 2 bases, and 8 bases separated the two germline ends. Germline V gene sequence: CDR1 LNHDA, CDR2 SQIVND (reference sequence). The CDR3 sequence: CASSIPGPYEQYF. CDR3 in DNA: TGTGCCAGTAGTATCCCGGGACCCTACGAGCAGTACTTC.

Details on this clone: The junction departs from the called germline gene at one end, perhaps through a read error. CDR3 DNA sequence: TGTGCCATCAGTGAGGCCGGCCGGAGCTCCGACAATGAGCAGTTCTTC. Translating it yields CAISEAGRSSDNEQFF. V and J are TRBV10-3 and TRBJ2-1; D gene unclear. Per the germline V gene, CDR1 is ENHRY and CDR2 is SYGVKD. There are 16 residues in the CDR3.

The rearrangement joins TRBV4-2 to TRBJ1-4; D is perhaps TRBD1 (6 bases). Per the germline V gene, CDR1 is LGHNA and CDR2 is YNFKEQ. The CDR3 extends over 15 amino acids. The ends were cut back, 3 bases at V and 5 bases at J, with 13 bases in the middle. DNA for the CDR3: TGTGCCAGCAGCCACGGACAGAAAGAAAATGAAAAACTGTTTTTT. Its translation: CASSHGQKENEKLFF.

This clone was seen once. V and J are TRBV9 and TRBJ2-5; TRBD2 agrees at 7 bases. The CDR3 spans 15 residues. V lost 3 bases to trimming and J lost 5 bases; unmatched junction nucleotides: 10. CDR1 SGDLS and CDR2 YYNGEE come from the germline V gene. The CDR3 DNA reads TGTGCCAGCAGCGCCACCGGGACCGGGGGGGAGACCCAGTACTTC. It encodes CASSATGTGGETQYF.

The chain combines TRBV10-3 with TRBJ1-2; D is ambiguous. The CDR3 runs to 14 residues. CDR1 and CDR2 (germline): ENHRY, SYGVKD. Trimming left V 0 bases short and J 4 bases short, with 9 bases between. The CDR3 sequence is CAISESVTVYGYTF. The CDR3 nucleotides are TGTGCCATCAGTGAGTCGGTTACAGTCTATGGCTACACCTTC.

This clone came up a few times. This rearrangement joins TRBV14 to TRBJ1-1; a possible D gene is TRBD1 (5 bases). The CDR3 has 13 amino acids. CDR1 is SGHDN and CDR2 is FVKESK in the germline V gene. The V and J ends lost 4 bases and 11 bases respectively, with 17 bases between them. DNA of the CDR3: TGTGCCAGCAGCCTCCGGTCCGACAGTCGGGCTTTCTTT. This gives the protein CASSLRSDSRAFF.

This chain links TRBV6-4 with TRBJ2-3; D is unresolved. The germline V and J ends were trimmed by 0 bases and 3 bases, with 7 bases remaining between them. The germline V gene has CDR1 MRHNA and CDR2 SNTAGT. The CDR3 is made up of 14 amino acids. The CDR3 protein is CASSDSMGTDTQYF. The DNA for the CDR3 is TGTGCCAGCAGTGACTCGATGGGTACAGATACGCAGTATTTT.

The J gene is TRBJ2-7, the V gene TRBV5-1, with unresolved D. This CDR3 is built from 14 residues. Germline CDR1 and CDR2: SGHRS and YFSETQ. The V and J ends lost 2 bases and 0 bases respectively, with 9 bases between them. The chain's CDR3 is CASSFVSTSYEQYF. The CDR3 nucleotides are TGCGCCAGCAGCTTTGTATCCACCTCCTACGAGCAGTACTTC.

V is TRBV5-4 and J is TRBJ2-1; D ambiguous. Germline loops: CDR1 SGHNT, CDR2 YYREEE (reference sequence). V was shortened by 4 bases and J by 5 bases, with 7 bases between the two germline ends. The length of the CDR3 is 12 residues. The CDR3 reads CASSPNDNEQFF. In DNA, the CDR3 is TGTGCCAGCAGCCCCAACGACAATGAGCAGTTCTTC. Full variable domain (missing parts from reference TRBV5-4 and TRBJ2-1): ETGVTQSPTHLIKTRGQQVTLRCSSQSGHNTVSWYQQALGQGPQFIFQYYREEENGRGNFPPRFSGLQFPNYSSELNVNALELDDSALYLCASSPNDNEQFFGPGTRLTVL.

The genes are TRBV5-6 and TRBJ2-3; D is undetermined. Germline CDR1 and CDR2: SGHDT and YYEEEE. The CDR3 has 13 amino acids. V was cut by 4 bases and J by 0 bases, with 6 bases left in between. CDR3 loop: CASSIDSTDTQYF. The CDR3 region has the DNA TGTGCCAGCAGCATTGACAGCACAGATACGCAGTATTTT.

The V gene is TRBV5-4, the J gene TRBJ2-2, with 9 bases lining up with TRBD2. CDR3 length: 16 amino acids. CDR1 SGHNT and CDR2 YYREEE come from the germline V gene (reference sequence). The V segment lost 4 bases and the J segment 4 bases; nucleotides outside the gene matches: 8. This chain's CDR3 is CASSRGRASGTGELFF. For the CDR3, the DNA is TGTGCCAGCAGCCGCGGGAGGGCCTCGGGCACCGGGGAGCTGTTTTTT.

This clone was seen only a few times. This chain links TRBV7-9 with TRBJ2-7; D is possibly TRBD1 (6 bases). Germline CDR1 SEHNR, CDR2 FQNEAQ (reference sequence). Trimming stripped 2 bases from V and 6 bases from J, with 11 bases between. The CDR3 consists of 13 residues. CDR3 coding DNA: TGTGCCAGCAGCTTATGGGTAGGGGGCGAGCAGTACTTC. It specifies CASSLWVGGEQYF.

The chain couples TRBV5-1 to TRBJ2-5, with 8 positions matching TRBD2. The ends lost 1 base at V and 1 base at J; junction bases unmatched: 6. This CDR3 is 16 amino acids long. CDR1 SGHRS and CDR2 YFSETQ come from the germline V gene. The DNA for the CDR3 is TGCGCCAGCAGCTTGAGGCCTAGCGGGCGCCAAGAGACCCAGTACTTC. Translating it yields CASSLRPSGRQETQYF.